These 19 T cell receptor beta chains were all obtained from the same sample, sequenced in a study of molecular identifiers for immune sequencing clone quantification. TCRdb analysed the PCR reads with MiXCR anew, one entry per CDR3 protein. The table lists about 640,000 distinct CDR3 sequences, 15% to 20% of them singletons. The specimen was naive CD8+ T cells from blood, with Jurkat cell RNA spiked in. Subset indicated: FACS-sorted CD8+CD4-CCR7+CD45RA+ naive T cells. Receptor source: a human donor in good health. Some libraries in this study had Jurkat cell RNA spiked in.

The V call is TRBV6-2 or TRBV6-3, the J call TRBJ2-1; 8 nucleotides align to TRBD2. CDR1 MNHEY and CDR2 SVGEGT come from the germline V gene. The CDR3 runs to 15 residues. Losses at the gene ends were 1 base for V and 7 bases for J; bases not matched to a gene: 6. CDR3 residues: CASSYFRASGNEQFF. DNA of the CDR3: TGTGCCAGCAGTTACTTCAGGGCTAGCGGGAATGAGCAGTTCTTC.

The chain uses TRBV12-3 or TRBV12-4 and TRBJ2-1; D gene unclear. The CDR3 spans 11 residues. V lost 8 bases and J 9 bases, leaving 11 bases between the germline ends. This CDR3 is CASAFGLEQFF. The CDR3 DNA reads as TGTGCCAGCGCCTTCGGGCTTGAGCAGTTCTTC.

The sample holds many counts of this clonotype. The J gene is TRBJ2-7, the V gene TRBV7-9, with 7 bases identical to TRBD1. Germline assignment: CDR1 SEHNR and CDR2 FQNEAQ (reference sequence). The length of the CDR3 is 15 residues. The trim removed 5 bases at V and 0 bases at J, leaving 7 bases unmatched. DNA of the CDR3: TGTGCCAGCAGCCCTATGGACAGGAGCTCCTACGAGCAGTACTTC. Residues: CASSPMDRSSYEQYF.

V usage is TRBV9 and J usage is TRBJ2-1; 13 bases are shared with TRBD2. The CDR3 has 18 residues. Germline V gives CDR1 SGDLS, CDR2 YYNGEE. The V and J ends lost 4 bases and 0 bases, in that order; junction bases with no gene match: 7. The CDR3 coding sequence is TGTGCCAGCAGCCCCCGCGGGACTAGCGGGGTCTCCTACAATGAGCAGTTCTTC. It codes for CASSPRGTSGVSYNEQFF.

This clonotype was seen many times. The rearrangement uses TRBV6-2 or TRBV6-3 and TRBJ1-1; the D is unclear. The germline V gene has CDR1 MNHEY and CDR2 SVGEGT. CDR3 length equals 13 residues. Deletions cut 6 bases from V and 4 bases from J, with 12 bases between. As DNA, the CDR3 is TGTGCCAGCAGAGTACATGAGAGCACTGAAGCTTTCTTT. Encoded protein: CASRVHESTEAFF.

This clonotype came up many times. The chain links TRBV4-3 to TRBJ2-3; D assignment may be TRBD1 or TRBD2 (5 bases each). The V and J ends lost 0 bases and 0 bases respectively, with 7 bases between them. Germline assignment: CDR1 LGHNA and CDR2 YSLEER. There are 15 residues in the CDR3. CDR3 in amino acids: CASSQDGGSTDTQYF. The CDR3 coding sequence is TGCGCCAGCAGCCAAGATGGGGGTAGCACAGATACGCAGTATTTT.

This clonotype was counted at least ten times. The V call is TRBV6-6, the J call TRBJ1-5, with a weak D call TRBD1 (5 bases). Germline V gene data show CDR1 as MNHNY and CDR2 as SVGAGI (reference sequence). This CDR3 spans 15 amino acids. V was shortened by 4 bases and J by 5 bases, with 15 bases between the two germline ends. In DNA form, the CDR3 reads TGTGCCAGCAGTTCCCAGCAGGGAGGTGATCAGCCCCAGCATTTT. Residues: CASSSQQGGDQPQHF.

This clonotype was found many times. The rearrangement joins TRBV5-5 to TRBJ1-5, with D possibly TRBD1 on 5 matching bases. The CDR3 consists of 14 residues. Trimming removed 4 bases from V and 3 bases from J, with 11 bases in between. Per germline, CDR1 SGHKS and CDR2 YYEKEE (reference sequence). The CDR3 DNA follows: TGTGCCAGCAGCACTGACAGCTTCAATCAGCCCCAGCATTTT. Its translation: CASSTDSFNQPQHF. Combining the CDR3 with reference TRBV5-5 and TRBJ1-5 gives the whole variable domain DAGVTQSPTHLIKTRGQQVTLRCSPISGHKSVSWYQQVLGQGPQFIFQYYEKEERGRGNFPDRFSARQFPNYSSELNVNALLLGDSALYLCASSTDSFNQPQHFGDGTRLSIL.

This clonotype was seen many times. The V call is TRBV5-6, the J call TRBJ2-7; tentative D call: TRBD2 (5 bases). The CDR3 contains 14 residues. CDR1 and CDR2 from the germline V gene are SGHDT and YYEEEE. V lost 4 bases to trimming and J lost 0 bases, with 11 bases between them. CDR3: CASSQSGSSYEQYF. Written as DNA, the CDR3 is TGTGCCAGCAGCCAGAGCGGAAGCTCCTACGAGCAGTACTTC.

On this clonotype itself: This may come from a read error, since a much larger clone is one base off. The chain combines TRBV4-3 with TRBJ2-5, with D possibly being TRBD2 (6 bases). This CDR3 contains 15 residues. CDR1 and CDR2 from the germline V gene are LGHNA and YSLEER. CDR3 loop: CARSQSLGRGETQYF. The CDR3 region has the DNA TGCGCCCGCAGCCAATCCCTCGGCCGGGGGGAGACCCAGTACTTC.

Ten or more counts support this clonotype. The rearrangement joins TRBV7-9 to TRBJ1-1; D unclear. The V end was cut by 0 bases, the J end by 3 bases, with 8 bases between. The germline gives CDR1 SEHNR, CDR2 FQNEAQ (reference sequence). CDR3 length: 14 amino acids. DNA for the CDR3: TGTGCCAGCAGCTTAGCGGGAGGTTACACTGAAGCTTTCTTT. It specifies CASSLAGGYTEAFF.

Of note for this clonotype: A much larger clone differs by one base, so this may be a read error. The rearrangement links TRBV4-1 to TRBJ2-7; 9 bases agree with TRBD1. Germline values: CDR1 MGHRA, CDR2 YSYEKL. This CDR3 region has 15 residues. The CDR3 DNA reads as TGCGCCAGCAGCCAAGATAGGACAGGGGCCTACGAGCAGCACTTC. Protein product: CASSQDRTGAYEQHF.

This clonotype was picked up many times. V and J are TRBV29-1 and TRBJ2-3, with 13 bases that match TRBD2. This CDR3 has 18 residues. The germline gives CDR1 SQVTM, CDR2 ANQGSEA. J gave up 5 bases and V 0 bases, and 11 bases lay outside the gene matches. CDR3 amino acids: CSVEDLIGLAGDGDTQYF. As DNA, the CDR3 is TGCAGCGTTGAAGACCTAATCGGACTAGCGGGGGACGGAGATACGCAGTATTTT.

In this sample, this clonotype turned up many times. This chain joins TRBV11-2 and TRBJ2-1; D gene uncertain. Germline lookup yields CDR1 SGHAT and CDR2 FQNNGV. V was trimmed by 0 bases and J by 9 bases, leaving 6 bases between them. This CDR3 region has 12 residues. For the CDR3, the DNA is TGTGCCAGCAGCTTAGAGGGCGGTGAGCAGTTCTTC. As protein: CASSLEGGEQFF.

In its sample, this clonotype was seen many times. The chain recombines TRBV6-5 with TRBJ2-5, with 7 bases aligning to TRBD2. This CDR3 has 16 amino acids. After removal of 0 bases from V and 5 bases from J, the junction contained 9 bases not matched to a gene. The V gene's germline CDR1 is MNHEY and CDR2 SVGAGI. The CDR3 DNA sequence: TGTGCCAGCAGTTACTCGTGGGCGGGAGTCGGTGAGACCCAGTACTTC. It yields the protein CASSYSWAGVGETQYF.

Details on this clonotype: This may arise from a read error, as a much more abundant clone is one base away. The V and J genes are TRBV24-1 and TRBJ1-1; D is unresolved. The V gene lost 3 bases and the J gene lost 8 bases, with 12 bases spanning the gap. CDR3 length: 13 residues. Germline V gene sequence: CDR1 KGHDR, CDR2 SFDVKD. DNA of the CDR3: TGTGCCACCAGTGATCAGGACGGCGCCGAAGCTTTCTTT. Its protein product is CATSDQDGAEAFF.

A word on this clonotype: No conserved phenylalanine or tryptophan ends this CDR3, so it is likely a read error. The chain carries TRBV19 and TRBJ1-2, with 7 positions matching TRBD1. The CDR3 totals 14 residues. V gave up 1 base and J gave up 7 bases; unmatched junction bases: 6. CDR1 and CDR2 (germline): LNHDA, SQIVND (reference sequence). The CDR3 region is CASSIVGQGVGYTL. CDR3 coding DNA: TGTGCCAGTAGTATAGTCGGCCAGGGGGTTGGCTACACCCTC.

The gene calls are TRBV4-1 and TRBJ1-6; D possibly corresponds to TRBD1 (6 bases). The V end was cut by 1 base, the J end by 5 bases, with 9 bases between. The CDR3 sequence is 15 residues long. From germline, CDR1 is MGHRA and CDR2 YSYEKL. CDR3 residues: CASSQGNRDNSPLHF. For the CDR3, the DNA is TGCGCCAGCAGCCAAGGAAACAGGGATAATTCACCCCTCCACTTT.

This clonotype was seen many times. The rearrangement links TRBV27 to TRBJ2-7; 7 bases are a match to TRBD2. V shed 8 bases and J 1 base; nucleotides not matched to a gene: 11. The V gene's germline CDR1 is MNHEY and CDR2 SMNVEV (reference sequence). The CDR3 covers 15 residues. In DNA form, the CDR3 reads TGTGCCAGCCGAAGCGGGGACGAAGTGTCCTACGAGCAGTACTTC. It is translated as CASRSGDEVSYEQYF.